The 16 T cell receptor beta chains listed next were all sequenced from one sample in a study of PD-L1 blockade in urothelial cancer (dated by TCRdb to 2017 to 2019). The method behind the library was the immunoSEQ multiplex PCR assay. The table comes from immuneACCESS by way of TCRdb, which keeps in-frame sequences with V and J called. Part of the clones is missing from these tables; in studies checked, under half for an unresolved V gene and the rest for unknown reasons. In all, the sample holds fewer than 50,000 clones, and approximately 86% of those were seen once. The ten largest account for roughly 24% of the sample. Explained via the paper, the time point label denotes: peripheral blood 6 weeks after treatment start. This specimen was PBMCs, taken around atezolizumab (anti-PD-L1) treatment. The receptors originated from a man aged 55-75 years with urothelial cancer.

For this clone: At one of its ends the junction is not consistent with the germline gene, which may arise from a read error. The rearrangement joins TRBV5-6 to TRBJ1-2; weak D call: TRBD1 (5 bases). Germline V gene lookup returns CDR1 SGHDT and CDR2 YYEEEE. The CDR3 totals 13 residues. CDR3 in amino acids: CASSLRGGYGHTF. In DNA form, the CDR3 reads TGTGCCAGCAGCTTGAGGGGAGGATATGGCCACACCTTC.

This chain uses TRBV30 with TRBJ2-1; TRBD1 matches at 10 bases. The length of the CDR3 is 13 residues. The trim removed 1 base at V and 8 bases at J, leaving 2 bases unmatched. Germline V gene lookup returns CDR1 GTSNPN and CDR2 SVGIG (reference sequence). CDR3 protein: CAWSGGTGDEQFF. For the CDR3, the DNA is TGTGCCTGGAGTGGCGGGACAGGGGATGAGCAGTTCTTC.

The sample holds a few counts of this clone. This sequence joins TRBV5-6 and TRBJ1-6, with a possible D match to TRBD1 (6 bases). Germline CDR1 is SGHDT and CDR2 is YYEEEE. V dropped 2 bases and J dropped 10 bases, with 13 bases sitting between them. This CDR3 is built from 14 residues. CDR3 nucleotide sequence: TGTGCCAGCAGCTTAAACAGGGTAGGGTCACCCCTCCACTTT. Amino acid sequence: CASSLNRVGSPLHF. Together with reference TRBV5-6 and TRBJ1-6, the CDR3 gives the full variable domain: DAGVTQSPTHLIKTRGQQVTLRCSPKSGHDTVSWYQQALGQGPQFIFQYYEEEERQRGNFPDRFSGHQFPNYSSELNVNALLLGDSALYLCASSLNRVGSPLHFGNGTRLTVT.

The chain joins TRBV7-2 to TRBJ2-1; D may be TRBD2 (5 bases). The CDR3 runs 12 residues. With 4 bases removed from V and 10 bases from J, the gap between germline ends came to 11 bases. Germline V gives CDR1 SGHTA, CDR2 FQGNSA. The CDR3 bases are TGTGCCAGCAGCTCAGTTAGAGGGGAGCAGTTCTTC. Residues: CASSSVRGEQFF.

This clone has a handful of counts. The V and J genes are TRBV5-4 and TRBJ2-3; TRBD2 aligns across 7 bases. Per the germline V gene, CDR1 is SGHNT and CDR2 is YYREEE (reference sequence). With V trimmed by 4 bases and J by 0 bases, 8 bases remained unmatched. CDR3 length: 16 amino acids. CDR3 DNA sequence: TGTGCCAGCAGCCCCGGGACTACCCGCAGCACAGATACGCAGTATTTT. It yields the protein CASSPGTTRSTDTQYF.

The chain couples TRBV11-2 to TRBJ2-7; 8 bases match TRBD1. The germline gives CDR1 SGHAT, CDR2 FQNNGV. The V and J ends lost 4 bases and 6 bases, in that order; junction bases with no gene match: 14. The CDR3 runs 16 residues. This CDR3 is CASSSNSRTGRSEQYF. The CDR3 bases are TGTGCCAGCAGCTCCAATAGCCGGACAGGGAGGAGCGAGCAGTACTTC.

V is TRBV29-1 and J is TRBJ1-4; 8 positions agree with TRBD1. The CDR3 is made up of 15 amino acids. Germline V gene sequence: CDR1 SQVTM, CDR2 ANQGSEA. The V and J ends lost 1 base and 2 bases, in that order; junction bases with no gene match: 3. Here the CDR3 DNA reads TGCAGCGTTGAAGGTGGACAGGGTACTAATGAAAAACTGTTTTTT. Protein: CSVEGGQGTNEKLFF.

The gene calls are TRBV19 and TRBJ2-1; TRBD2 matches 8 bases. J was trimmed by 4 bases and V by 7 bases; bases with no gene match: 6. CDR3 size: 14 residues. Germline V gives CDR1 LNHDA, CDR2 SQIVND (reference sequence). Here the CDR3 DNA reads TGTGCCAGTAAGGCGGGGGGAAATTACAATGAGCAGTTCTTC. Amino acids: CASKAGGNYNEQFF.

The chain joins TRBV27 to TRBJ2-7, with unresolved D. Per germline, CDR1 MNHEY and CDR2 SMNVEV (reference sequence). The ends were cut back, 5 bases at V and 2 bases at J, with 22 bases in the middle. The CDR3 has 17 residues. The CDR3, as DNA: TGTGCCAGCAGTCCCTTTGCGAACAGTCATAACCCCTACGAGCAGTACTTC. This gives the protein CASSPFANSHNPYEQYF.

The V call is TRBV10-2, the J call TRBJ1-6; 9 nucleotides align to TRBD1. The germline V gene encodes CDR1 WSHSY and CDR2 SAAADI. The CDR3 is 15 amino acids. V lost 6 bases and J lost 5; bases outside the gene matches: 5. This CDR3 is CASRPGTGNNSPLHF. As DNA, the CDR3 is TGCGCCAGCAGGCCCGGGACAGGGAATAATTCACCCCTCCACTTT.

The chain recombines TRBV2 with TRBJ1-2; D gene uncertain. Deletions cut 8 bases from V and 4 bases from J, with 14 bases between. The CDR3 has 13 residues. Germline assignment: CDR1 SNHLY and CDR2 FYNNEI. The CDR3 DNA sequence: TGTGCCAGCGTCGAGGCGGGCATCTATGGCTACACCTTC. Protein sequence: CASVEAGIYGYTF.

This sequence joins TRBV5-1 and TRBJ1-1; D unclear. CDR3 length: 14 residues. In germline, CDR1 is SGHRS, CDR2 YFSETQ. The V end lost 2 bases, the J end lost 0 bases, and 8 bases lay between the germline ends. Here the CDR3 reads CASSFGILNTEAFF. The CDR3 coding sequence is TGCGCCAGCAGCTTCGGGATCCTGAACACTGAAGCTTTCTTT.

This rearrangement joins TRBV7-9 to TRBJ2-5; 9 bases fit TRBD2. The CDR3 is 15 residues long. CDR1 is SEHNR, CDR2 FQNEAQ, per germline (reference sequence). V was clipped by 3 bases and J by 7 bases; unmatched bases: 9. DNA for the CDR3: TGTGCCAGCAGCTTTGCTCCGTCGCGGGAGGGGACCCAGTACTTC. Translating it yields CASSFAPSREGTQYF.

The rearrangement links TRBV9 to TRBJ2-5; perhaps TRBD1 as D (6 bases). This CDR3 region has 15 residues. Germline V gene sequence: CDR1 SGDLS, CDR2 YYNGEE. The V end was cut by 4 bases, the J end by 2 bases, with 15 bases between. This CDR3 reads CASSKTGRGQETQYF. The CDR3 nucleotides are TGTGCCAGCAGCAAAACAGGGCGTGGGCAAGAGACCCAGTACTTC.

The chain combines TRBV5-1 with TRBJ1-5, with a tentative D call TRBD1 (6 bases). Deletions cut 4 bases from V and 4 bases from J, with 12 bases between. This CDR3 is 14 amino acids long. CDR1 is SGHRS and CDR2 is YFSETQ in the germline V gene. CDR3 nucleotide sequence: TGCGCCAGCAGCCAGACAGGTATTAATCAGCCCCAGCATTTT. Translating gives CASSQTGINQPQHF.

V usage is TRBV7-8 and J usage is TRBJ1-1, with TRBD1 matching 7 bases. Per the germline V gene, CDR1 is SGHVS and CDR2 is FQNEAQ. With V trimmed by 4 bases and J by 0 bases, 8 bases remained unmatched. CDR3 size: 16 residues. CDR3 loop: CASSSPGQIMNTEAFF. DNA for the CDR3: TGTGCCAGCAGCTCCCCGGGACAGATCATGAACACTGAAGCTTTCTTT.